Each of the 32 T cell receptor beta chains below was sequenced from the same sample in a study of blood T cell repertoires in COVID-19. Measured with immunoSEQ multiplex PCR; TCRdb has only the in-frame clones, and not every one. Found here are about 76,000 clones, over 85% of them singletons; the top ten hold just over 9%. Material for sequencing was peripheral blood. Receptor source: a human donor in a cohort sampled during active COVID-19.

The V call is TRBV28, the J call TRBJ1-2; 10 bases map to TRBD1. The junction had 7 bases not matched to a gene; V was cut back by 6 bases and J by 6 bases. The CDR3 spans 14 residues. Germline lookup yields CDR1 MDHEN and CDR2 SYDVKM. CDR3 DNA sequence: TGTGCCAGCAGCCTGACAGGGGGCCGTAATGGCTACACCTTC. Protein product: CASSLTGGRNGYTF.

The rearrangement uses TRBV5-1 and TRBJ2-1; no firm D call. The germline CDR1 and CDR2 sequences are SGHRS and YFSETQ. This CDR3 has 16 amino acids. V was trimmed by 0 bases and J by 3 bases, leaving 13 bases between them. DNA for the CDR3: TGCGCCAGCAGCTTGGACTCCCAGGCCCTCTACAATGAGCAGTTCTTC. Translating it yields CASSLDSQALYNEQFF. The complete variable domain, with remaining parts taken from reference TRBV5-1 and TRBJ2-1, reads KAGVTQTPRYLIKTRGQQVTLSCSPISGHRSVSWYQQTPGQGLQFLFEYFSETQRNKGNFPGRFSGRQFSNSRSEMNVSTLELGDSALYLCASSLDSQALYNEQFFGPGTRLTVL.

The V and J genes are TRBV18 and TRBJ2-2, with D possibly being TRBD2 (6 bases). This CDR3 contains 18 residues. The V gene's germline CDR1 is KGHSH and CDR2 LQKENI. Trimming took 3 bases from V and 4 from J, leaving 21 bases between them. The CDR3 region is CASSPSLQGTGGTGELFF. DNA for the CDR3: TGTGCCAGCTCACCGTCGCTCCAAGGGACTGGCGGCACCGGGGAGCTGTTTTTT.

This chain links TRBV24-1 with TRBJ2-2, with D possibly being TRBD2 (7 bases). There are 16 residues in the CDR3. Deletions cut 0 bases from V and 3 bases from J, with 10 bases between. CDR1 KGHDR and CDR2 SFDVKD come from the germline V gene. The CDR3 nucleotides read TGTGCCACCAGTGATTTGAAGGGGGGGGACACCGGGGAGCTGTTTTTT. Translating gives CATSDLKGGDTGELFF.

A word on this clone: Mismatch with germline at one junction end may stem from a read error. CDR3 sequence: CASSEVGTSGRGIF. The CDR3 DNA reads as TGTGCCAGCAGTGAAGTAGGGACTAGCGGGAGAGGAATCTTC. The rearrangement links TRBV6-1 to TRBJ2-1; 14 nucleotides agree with TRBD2. This CDR3 is 14 amino acids long. CDR1 and CDR2 from the germline V gene are MNHNS and SASEGT.

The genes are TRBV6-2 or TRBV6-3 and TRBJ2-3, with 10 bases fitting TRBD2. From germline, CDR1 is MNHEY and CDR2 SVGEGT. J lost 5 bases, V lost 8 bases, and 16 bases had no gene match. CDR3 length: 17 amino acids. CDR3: CASRWSSGTSDRDTQYF. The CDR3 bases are TGTGCCAGCCGTTGGAGCTCCGGGACTAGCGACAGAGATACGCAGTATTTT.

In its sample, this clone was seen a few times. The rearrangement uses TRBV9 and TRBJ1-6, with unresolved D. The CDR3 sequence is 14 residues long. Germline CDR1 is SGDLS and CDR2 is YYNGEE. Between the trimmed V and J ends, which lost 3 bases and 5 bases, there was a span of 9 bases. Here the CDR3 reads CASSDGPNNSPLHF. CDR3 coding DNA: TGTGCCAGCAGCGATGGCCCGAATAATTCACCCCTCCACTTT.

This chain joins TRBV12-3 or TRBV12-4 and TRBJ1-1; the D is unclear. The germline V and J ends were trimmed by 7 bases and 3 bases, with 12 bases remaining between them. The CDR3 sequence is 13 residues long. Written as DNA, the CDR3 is TGTGCCAGCAATACGGGAACTTACACTGAAGCTTTCTTT. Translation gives CASNTGTYTEAFF.

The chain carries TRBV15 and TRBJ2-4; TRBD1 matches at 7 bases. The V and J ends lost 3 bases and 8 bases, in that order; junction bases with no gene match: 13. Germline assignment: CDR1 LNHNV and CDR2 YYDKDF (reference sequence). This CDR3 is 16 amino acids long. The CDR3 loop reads CATSRDHHRGVDIQYF. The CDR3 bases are TGTGCCACCAGCAGGGACCACCACAGGGGCGTGGACATTCAGTACTTC.

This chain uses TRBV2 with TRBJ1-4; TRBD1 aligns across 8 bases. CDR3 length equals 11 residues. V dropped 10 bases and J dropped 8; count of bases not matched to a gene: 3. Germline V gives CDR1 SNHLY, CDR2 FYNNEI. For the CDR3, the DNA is TGTGCCAAAAGGGACAGGGAAAAACTGTTTTTT. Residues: CAKRDREKLFF.

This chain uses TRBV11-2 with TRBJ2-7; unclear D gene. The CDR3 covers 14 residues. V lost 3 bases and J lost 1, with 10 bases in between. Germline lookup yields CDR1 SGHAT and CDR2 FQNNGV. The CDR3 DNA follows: TGTGCCAGCAGCTTCCATGGCGGATCCTACGAGCAGTACTTC. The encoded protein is CASSFHGGSYEQYF. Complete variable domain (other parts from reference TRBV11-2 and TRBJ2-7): EAGVAQSPRYKIIEKRQSVAFWCNPISGHATLYWYQQILGQGPKLLIQFQNNGVVDDSQLPKDRFSAERLKGVDSTLKIQPAKLEDSAVYLCASSFHGGSYEQYFGPGTRLTVT.

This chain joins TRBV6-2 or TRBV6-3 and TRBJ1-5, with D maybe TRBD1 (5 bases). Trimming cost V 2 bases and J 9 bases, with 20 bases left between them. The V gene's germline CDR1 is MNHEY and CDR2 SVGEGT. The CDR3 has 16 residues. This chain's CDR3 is CASSYARTATRGPQHF. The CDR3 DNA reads TGTGCCAGCAGTTACGCCCGGACGGCGACAAGGGGGCCCCAGCATTTT.

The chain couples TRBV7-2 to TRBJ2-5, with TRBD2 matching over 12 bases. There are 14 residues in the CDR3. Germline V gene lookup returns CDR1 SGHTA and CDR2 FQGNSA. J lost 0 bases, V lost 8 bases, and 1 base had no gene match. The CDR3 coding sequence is TGTGCCAGCGGACTAGCGGGAAACCAAGAGACCCAGTACTTC. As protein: CASGLAGNQETQYF.

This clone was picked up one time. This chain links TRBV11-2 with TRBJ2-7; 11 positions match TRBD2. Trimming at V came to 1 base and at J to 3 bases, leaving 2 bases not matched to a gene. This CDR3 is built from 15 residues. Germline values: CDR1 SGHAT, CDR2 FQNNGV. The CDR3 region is CASSLGLAGGYEQYF. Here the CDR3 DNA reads TGTGCCAGCAGCTTAGGTCTAGCGGGAGGCTACGAGCAGTACTTC. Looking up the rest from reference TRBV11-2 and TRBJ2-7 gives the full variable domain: EAGVAQSPRYKIIEKRQSVAFWCNPISGHATLYWYQQILGQGPKLLIQFQNNGVVDDSQLPKDRFSAERLKGVDSTLKIQPAKLEDSAVYLCASSLGLAGGYEQYFGPGTRLTVT.

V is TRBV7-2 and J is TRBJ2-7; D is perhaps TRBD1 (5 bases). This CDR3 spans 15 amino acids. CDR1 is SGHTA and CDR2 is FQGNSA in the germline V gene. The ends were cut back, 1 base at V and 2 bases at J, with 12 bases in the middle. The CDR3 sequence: CASSLVQGDPYEQYF. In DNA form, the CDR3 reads TGTGCCAGCAGCTTAGTGCAGGGCGATCCCTACGAGCAGTACTTC.

The CDR3 sequence: CASSQDLEGGDTGELFF. In DNA form, the CDR3 reads TGCGCCAGCAGCCAAGATCTCGAGGGAGGGGACACCGGGGAGCTGTTTTTT. This rearrangement joins TRBV4-1 to TRBJ2-2, with 7 bases fitting TRBD2. Germline CDR1 and CDR2: MGHRA and YSYEKL. The CDR3 runs to 17 residues. After removal of 0 bases from V and 3 bases from J, the junction contained 7 bases not matched to a gene.

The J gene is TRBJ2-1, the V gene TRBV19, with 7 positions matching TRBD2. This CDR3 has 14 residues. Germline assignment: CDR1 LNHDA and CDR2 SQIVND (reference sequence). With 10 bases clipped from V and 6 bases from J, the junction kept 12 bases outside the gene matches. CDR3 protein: CATFGGRNGNEQFF. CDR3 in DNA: TGTGCCACGTTTGGCGGGAGAAATGGCAATGAGCAGTTCTTC.

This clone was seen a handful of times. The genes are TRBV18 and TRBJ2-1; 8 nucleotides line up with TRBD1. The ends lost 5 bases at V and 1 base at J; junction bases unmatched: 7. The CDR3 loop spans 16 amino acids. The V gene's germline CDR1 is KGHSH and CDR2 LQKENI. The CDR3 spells CASSSQTGVSYNEQFF. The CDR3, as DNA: TGTGCCAGCTCATCCCAGACAGGGGTGTCCTACAATGAGCAGTTCTTC.

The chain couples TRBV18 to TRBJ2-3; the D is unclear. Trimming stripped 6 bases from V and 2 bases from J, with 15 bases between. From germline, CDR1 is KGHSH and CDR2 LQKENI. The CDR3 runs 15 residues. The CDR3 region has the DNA TGTGCCAGCTCTAGCCGAGCTCTCGACACAGATACGCAGTATTTT. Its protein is CASSSRALDTDTQYF.

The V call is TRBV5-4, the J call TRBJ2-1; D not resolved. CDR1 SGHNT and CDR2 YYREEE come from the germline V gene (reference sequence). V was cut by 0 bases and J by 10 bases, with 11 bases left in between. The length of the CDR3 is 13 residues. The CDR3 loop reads CASSLGAGREQFF. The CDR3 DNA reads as TGTGCCAGCAGCTTGGGGGCAGGCAGGGAGCAGTTCTTC. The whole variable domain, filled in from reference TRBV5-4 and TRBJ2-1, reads ETGVTQSPTHLIKTRGQQVTLRCSSQSGHNTVSWYQQALGQGPQFIFQYYREEENGRGNFPPRFSGLQFPNYSSELNVNALELDDSALYLCASSLGAGREQFFGPGTRLTVL.

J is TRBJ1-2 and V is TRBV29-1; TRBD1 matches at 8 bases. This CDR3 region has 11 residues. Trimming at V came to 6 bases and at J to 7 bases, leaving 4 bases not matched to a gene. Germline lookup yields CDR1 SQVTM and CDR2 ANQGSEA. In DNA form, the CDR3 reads TGCAGCGTCTGGACAGGGAGTGGCTACACCTTC. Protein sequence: CSVWTGSGYTF.

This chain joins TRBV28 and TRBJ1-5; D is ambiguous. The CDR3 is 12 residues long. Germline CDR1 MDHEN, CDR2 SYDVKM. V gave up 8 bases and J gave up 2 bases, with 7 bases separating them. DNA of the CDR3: TGTGCCAGCGGACTGGGCAATCAGCCCCAGCATTTT. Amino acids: CASGLGNQPQHF.

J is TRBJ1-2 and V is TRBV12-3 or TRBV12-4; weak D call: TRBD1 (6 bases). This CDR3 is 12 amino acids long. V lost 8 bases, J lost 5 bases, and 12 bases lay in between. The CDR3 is CASASGVYGYTF. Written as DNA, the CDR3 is TGTGCCAGCGCATCAGGGGTGTATGGCTACACCTTC.

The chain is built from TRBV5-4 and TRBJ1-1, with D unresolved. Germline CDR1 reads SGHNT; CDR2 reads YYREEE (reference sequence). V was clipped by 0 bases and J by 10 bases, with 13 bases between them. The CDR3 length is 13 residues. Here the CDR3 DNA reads TGTGCCAGCAGCTTGGAGGCTGACACCGGAGCTTTCTTT. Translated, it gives CASSLEADTGAFF.

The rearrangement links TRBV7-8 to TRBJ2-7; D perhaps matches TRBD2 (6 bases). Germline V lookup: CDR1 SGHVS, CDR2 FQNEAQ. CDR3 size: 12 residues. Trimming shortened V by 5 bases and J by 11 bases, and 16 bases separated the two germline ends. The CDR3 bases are TGTGCCAGCAGCCGCGGGACGGGCGGGGAGTACTTC. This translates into CASSRGTGGEYF.

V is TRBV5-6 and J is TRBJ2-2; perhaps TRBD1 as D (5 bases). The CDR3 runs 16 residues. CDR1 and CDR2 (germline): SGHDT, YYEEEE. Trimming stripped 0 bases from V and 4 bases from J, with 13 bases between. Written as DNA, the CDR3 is TGTGCCAGCAGCTTGGCCAAGATGGGGCCCACCGGGGAGCTGTTTTTT. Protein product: CASSLAKMGPTGELFF.

The CDR3 DNA reads TGTGCCAGCAGCCCGGGACTAGCGGGAGTAACCGAGCAGTACTTC. It is translated as CASSPGLAGVTEQYF. The chain recombines TRBV11-3 with TRBJ2-7; the match to TRBD2 covers 14 bases. Germline loops: CDR1 SGHNT, CDR2 YENEEA. The CDR3 loop spans 15 amino acids. V shed 5 bases, J shed 6 bases, and the junction held 6 bases outside the gene matches.

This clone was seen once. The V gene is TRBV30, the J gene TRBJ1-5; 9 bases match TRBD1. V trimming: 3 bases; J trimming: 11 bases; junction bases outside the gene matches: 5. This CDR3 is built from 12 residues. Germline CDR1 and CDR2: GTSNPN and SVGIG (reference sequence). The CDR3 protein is CAWSDRGMAQHF. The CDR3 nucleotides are TGTGCCTGGAGCGACAGGGGGATGGCCCAGCATTTT.

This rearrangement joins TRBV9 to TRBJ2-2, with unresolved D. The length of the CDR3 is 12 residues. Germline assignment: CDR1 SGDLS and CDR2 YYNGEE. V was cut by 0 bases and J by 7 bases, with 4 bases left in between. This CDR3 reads CASSVAGGELFF. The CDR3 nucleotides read TGTGCCAGCAGCGTAGCAGGCGGGGAGCTGTTTTTT.

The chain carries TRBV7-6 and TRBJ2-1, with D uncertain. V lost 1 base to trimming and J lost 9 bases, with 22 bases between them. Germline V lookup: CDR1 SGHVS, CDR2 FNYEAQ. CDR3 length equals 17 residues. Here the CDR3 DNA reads TGTGCCAGCAGCTTAGGTGCCGCTAGTGGTTTTGTGGTTGAGCAGTTCTTC. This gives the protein CASSLGAASGFVVEQFF.

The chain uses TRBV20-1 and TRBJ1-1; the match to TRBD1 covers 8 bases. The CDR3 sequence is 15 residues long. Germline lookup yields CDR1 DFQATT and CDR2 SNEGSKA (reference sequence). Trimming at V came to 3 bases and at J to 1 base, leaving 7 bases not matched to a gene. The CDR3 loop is CSASGQGAANTEAFF. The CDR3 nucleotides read TGCAGTGCTAGTGGGCAGGGGGCTGCGAACACTGAAGCTTTCTTT.

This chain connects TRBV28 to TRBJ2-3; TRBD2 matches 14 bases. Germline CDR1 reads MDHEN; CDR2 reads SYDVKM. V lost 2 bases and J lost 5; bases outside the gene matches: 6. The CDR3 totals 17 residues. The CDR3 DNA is TGTGCCAGCAGTTTAACAGGACTAGCGGGAGGTATAGATACGCAGTATTTT. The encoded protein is CASSLTGLAGGIDTQYF.